This T cell receptor beta chain is drawn from a study of tumor and adjacent non-tumor tissue in lung cancer. Overall study context: The cohort had approximately 12 adenocarcinoma, 2 squamous cell and 1 small cell patients. Stage I to III disease affected about nine men and 4 or 5 women aged about 31 to 80.

Germline V CDR1 and CDR2: MNHNS, SASEGT. CDR3 length equals 16 residues. This sample's RNA came from whole unsorted tissue. This non-tumor lung sample came from over 3 cm beyond the tumor edge. About this clonotype itself: Its antigen is as yet unknown. The junction and the germline gene differ at one end; a read error may be behind it.

Notes on the study in general: Tumor tissue had significantly higher TCR diversity than normal lung.

The library came from three nested PCR rounds adapted from ARM-PCR protocols. TCRdb fed the multiplex PCR reads into MiXCR, producing one record per CDR3 protein. Of 60,000 or so distinct CDR3 sequences in the sample, about 61% were seen once. The source material was distant non-tumor lung tissue. The receptor was derived from a man aged 65 to 85 with non-small cell lung cancer. This chain joins TRBV6-1 and TRBJ2-2, with D perhaps given as TRBD1 or TRBD2 (5 bases each). For the CDR3, the DNA is TGTGCCAGCAGTGACTCACAGAGTTCGGACACCGGGGAGCTGTTATTT. Its translation: CASSDSQSSDTGELLF.